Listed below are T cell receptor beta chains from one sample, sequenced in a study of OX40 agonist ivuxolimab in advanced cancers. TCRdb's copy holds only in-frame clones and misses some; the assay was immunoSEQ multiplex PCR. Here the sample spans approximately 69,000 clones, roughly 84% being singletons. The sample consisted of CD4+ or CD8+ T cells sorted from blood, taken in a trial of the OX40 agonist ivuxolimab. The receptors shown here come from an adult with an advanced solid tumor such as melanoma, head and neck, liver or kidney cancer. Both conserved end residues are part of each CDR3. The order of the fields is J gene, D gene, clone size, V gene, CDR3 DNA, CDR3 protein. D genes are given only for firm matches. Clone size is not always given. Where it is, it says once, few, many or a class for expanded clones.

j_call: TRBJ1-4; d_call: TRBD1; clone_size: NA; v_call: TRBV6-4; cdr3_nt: TGTGCCAGCAGTCAGGGGGTAACTAATGAAAAACTGTTTTTT; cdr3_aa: CASSQGVTNEKLFF
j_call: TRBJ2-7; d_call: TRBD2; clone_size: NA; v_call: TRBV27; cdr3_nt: TGTGCCAGCAGTTCCAGCGGGGGGGCAACCTCCCTCGAGCAGTACTTC; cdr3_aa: CASSSSGGATSLEQYF
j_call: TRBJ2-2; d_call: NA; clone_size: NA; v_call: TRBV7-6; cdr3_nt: TGTGCCAGCAGCTTAGAAGTTGACGGGAGCGGCACCGGGGAGCTGTTTTTT; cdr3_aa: CASSLEVDGSGTGELFF
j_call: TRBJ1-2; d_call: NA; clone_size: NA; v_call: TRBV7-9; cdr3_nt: TGTGCCAGCAGCTTAGGCGACGGTAACTATGGCTACACCTTC; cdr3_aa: CASSLGDGNYGYTF
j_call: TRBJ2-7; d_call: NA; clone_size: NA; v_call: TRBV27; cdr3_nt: TGTGCCAGCAGTTTAGATGGGTCCAGGCGATCCTACGAGCAGTACTTC; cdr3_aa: CASSLDGSRRSYEQYF
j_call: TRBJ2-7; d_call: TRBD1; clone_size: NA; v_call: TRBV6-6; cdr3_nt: TGTGCCAGCAGTTTGATCCCGGGACAGGGCACCTACGAGCAGTACTTC; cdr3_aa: CASSLIPGQGTYEQYF
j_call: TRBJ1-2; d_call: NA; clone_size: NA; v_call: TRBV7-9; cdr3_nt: TGTGCCAGCAGCCTCGGGGCCTATGGCTACACCTTC; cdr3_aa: CASSLGAYGYTF
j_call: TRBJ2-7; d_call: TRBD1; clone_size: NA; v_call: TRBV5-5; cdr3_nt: TGTGCCAGCAGCTTTGGGACAGGGAGCTCCTACGAGCAGTACTTC; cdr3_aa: CASSFGTGSSYEQYF
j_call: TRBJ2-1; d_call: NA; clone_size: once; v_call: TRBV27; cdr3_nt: TGTGCCAGCAGTTTATCATCCTTAACTGAGCAGTTCTTC; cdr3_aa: CASSLSSLTEQFF
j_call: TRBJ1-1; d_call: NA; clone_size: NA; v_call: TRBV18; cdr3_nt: TGTGCCAGCTCACCACTGGAAGGGGTCAACACTGAAGCTTTCTTT; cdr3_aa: CASSPLEGVNTEAFF
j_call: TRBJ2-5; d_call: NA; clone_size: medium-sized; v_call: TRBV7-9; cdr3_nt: TGTGCCAGCAGCTTAGCGGGGATGTTCCGAGAGACCCAGTACTTC; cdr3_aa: CASSLAGMFRETQYF
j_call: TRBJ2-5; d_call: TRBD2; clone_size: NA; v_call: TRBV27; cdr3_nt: TGTGCCAGCAGTTTCCTAGGACTAGCGGGGGACCAAGAGACCCAGTACTTC; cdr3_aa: CASSFLGLAGDQETQYF
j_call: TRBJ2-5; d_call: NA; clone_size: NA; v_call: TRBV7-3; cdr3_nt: TGTGCCAGCAGCTTTACCGGGGGGCGAGAGACCCAGTACTTC; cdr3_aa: CASSFTGGRETQYF
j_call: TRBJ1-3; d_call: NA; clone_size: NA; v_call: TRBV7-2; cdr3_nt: TGTGCCAGCAGCTTACAAGTTGGGGACTTACTCTCTGGAAACACCATATATTTT; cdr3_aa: CASSLQVGDLLSGNTIYF
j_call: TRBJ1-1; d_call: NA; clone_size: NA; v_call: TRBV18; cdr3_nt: TGTGCCAGCTCGCGGGACACCGGGTACACTGAAGCTTTCTTT; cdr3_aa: CASSRDTGYTEAFF
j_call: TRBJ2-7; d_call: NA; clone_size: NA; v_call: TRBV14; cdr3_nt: TGTGCCAGCAGCCAATTCAACGTCCAGGGGAGCTCCTACGAGCAGTACTTC; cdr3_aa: CASSQFNVQGSSYEQYF
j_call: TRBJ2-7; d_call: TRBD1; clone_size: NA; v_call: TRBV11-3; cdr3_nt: TGTGCCAGCAGGGGGGGACAGGGGGTGCCATCCAGCTACGAGCAGTACTTC; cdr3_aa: CASRGGQGVPSSYEQYF
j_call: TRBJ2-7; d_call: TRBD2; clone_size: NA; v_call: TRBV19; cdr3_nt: TGTGCCAGTAGTATAGTGAATAGCGGGAGAAGCTCCTACGAGCAGTACTTC; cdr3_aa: CASSIVNSGRSSYEQYF
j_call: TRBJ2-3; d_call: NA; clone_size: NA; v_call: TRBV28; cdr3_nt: TGTGCCAGCAGTTTCACCCGCAGGGGGGGCCGAGATACGCAGTATTTT; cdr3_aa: CASSFTRRGGRDTQYF
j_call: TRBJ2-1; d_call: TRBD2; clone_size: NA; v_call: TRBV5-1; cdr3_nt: TGCGCCAGCAGCTTGGACGAGGGGAGGGGACTCCCAGACAATGAGCAGTTCTTC; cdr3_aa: CASSLDEGRGLPDNEQFF
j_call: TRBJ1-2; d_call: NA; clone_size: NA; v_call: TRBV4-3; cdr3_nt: TGCGCCAGCAGCCAAGATCTGGCCTACACCTCATTTGGCTACACCTTC; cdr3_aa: CASSQDLAYTSFGYTF
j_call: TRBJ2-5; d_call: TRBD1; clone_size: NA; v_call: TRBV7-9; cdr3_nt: TGTGCCAGCAGCCAGACCCCCGGGACAGGGGGCTCCCTTGAAGAGACCCAGTACTTC; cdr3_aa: CASSQTPGTGGSLEETQYF
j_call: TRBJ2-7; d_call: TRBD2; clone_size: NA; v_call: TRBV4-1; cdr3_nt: TGCGCCAGCAGCCAATATGCTAGCGGGAGAACCTACGAGCAGTACTTC; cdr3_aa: CASSQYASGRTYEQYF
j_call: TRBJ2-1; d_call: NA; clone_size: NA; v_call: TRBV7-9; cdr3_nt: TGTGCCAGCAGCTTAGGACCAGGGCGCTTAGGTGAGCAGTTCTTC; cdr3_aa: CASSLGPGRLGEQFF
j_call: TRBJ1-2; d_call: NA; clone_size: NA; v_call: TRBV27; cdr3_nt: TGTGCCAGCAGCTCCGGGTATGGCTACACCTTC; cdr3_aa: CASSSGYGYTF
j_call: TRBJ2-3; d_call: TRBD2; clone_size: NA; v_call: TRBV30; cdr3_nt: TGTGCCTGGATGGTAGCGGGAGCAGATACGCAGTATTTT; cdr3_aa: CAWMVAGADTQYF
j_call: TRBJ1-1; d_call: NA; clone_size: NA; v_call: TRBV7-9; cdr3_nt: TGTGCCAGCAGCTTAGACGGGCGGATCAAAGGCGAAGCTTTCTTT; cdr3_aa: CASSLDGRIKGEAFF
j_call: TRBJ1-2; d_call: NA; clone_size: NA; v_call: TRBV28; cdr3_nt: TGTGCCAGCGGCGAACCCCGGGGTTATGGCTACACCTTC; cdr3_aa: CASGEPRGYGYTF
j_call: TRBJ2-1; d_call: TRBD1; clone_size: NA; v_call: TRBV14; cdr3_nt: TGTGCCAGCAGCCAAGAAGCGACGGACAGGGACAATGAGCAGTTCTTC; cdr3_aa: CASSQEATDRDNEQFF
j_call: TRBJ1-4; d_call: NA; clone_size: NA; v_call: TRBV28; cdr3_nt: TGTGCCAGCAGTCCTTACTTGGGACTGTCTAATGAAAAACTGTTTTTT; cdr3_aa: CASSPYLGLSNEKLFF
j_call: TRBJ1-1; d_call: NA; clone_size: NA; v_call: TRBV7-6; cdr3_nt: TGTGCCAGCAGAAAATCGGGGGGAGCCCTTGAAGCTTTCTTT; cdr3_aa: CASRKSGGALEAFF
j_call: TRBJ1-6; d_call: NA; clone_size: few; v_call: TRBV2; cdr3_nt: TGTGCCAGCAGTGTAAGTGAAGATTCACCCCTCCACTTT; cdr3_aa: CASSVSEDSPLHF
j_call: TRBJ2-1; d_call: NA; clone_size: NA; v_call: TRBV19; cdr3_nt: TGTGCCAGTAGTATCCAAACACATTACAATGAGCAGTTCTTC; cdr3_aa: CASSIQTHYNEQFF
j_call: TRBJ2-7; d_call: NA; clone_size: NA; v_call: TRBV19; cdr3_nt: TGTGCCAGTAGTATCCGCGCGCTTTACGAGCAGTACTTC; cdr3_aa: CASSIRALYEQYF
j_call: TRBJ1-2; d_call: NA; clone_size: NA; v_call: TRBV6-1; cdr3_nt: TGTGCCAGCAGCCCCAGGGAAGCTGGCTACACCTTC; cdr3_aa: CASSPREAGYTF
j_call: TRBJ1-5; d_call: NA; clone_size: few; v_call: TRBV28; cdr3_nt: TGTGCCAGCAGCCCACTGAATAATCAGCCCCAGCATTTT; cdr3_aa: CASSPLNNQPQHF
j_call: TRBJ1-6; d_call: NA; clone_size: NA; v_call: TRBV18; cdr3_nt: TGTGCCAGCTCACCACGAGGGGGAAGCAGCTCCTATAATTCACCCCTCCACTTT; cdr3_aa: CASSPRGGSSSYNSPLHF
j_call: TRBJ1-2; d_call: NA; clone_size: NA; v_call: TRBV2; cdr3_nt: TGTGCCAGCATGACAGGAGCTAACTATGGCTACACCTTC; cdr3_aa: CASMTGANYGYTF
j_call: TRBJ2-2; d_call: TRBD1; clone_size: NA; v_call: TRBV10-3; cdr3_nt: TGTGCCATCAAAACTAACAGGGGGCTTGTCACCGGGGAGCTGTTTTTT; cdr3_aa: CAIKTNRGLVTGELFF
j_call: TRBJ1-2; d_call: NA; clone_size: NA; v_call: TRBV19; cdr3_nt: TGTGCCAGTAGTATTTACGGTGGCAGTAGTTCGATTAACTATGGCTACACCTTC; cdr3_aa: CASSIYGGSSSINYGYTF
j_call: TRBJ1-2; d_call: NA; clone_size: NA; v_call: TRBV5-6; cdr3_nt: TGTGCCAGCAGCTCGATAGATAACTATGGCTACACCTTC; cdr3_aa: CASSSIDNYGYTF
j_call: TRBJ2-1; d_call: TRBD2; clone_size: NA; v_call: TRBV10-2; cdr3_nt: TGCGCCAGCAGCGCTAGGACTAGCGGGGTGGGGGAGCAGTTCTTC; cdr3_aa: CASSARTSGVGEQFF
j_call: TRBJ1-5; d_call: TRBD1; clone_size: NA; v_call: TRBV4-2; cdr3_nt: TGTGCCAGCAGCCAAGGGGACAGCCAGAATCAGCCCCAGCATTTT; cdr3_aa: CASSQGDSQNQPQHF
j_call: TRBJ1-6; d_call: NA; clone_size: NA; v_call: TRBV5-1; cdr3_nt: TGCGCCAGCAGCTTGGAAGAAAGCTCCTATAATTCACCCCTCCACTTT; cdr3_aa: CASSLEESSYNSPLHF
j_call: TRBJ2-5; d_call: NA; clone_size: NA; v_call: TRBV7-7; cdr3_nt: TGTGCTAGCAGCTTAAAGAAGGAGGGACGGGGTCGTTCGAAGACCCAGTACTTC; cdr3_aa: CASSLKKEGRGRSKTQYF
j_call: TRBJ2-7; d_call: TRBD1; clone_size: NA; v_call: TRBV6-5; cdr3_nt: TGTGCCAGCAGTTCCACAGGGGTCGAGCAGTACTTC; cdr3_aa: CASSSTGVEQYF
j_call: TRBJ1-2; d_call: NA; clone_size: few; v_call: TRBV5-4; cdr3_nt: TGTGCCAGCAGCCCCGACATGGAGGCCTATGGCTACACCTTC; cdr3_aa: CASSPDMEAYGYTF
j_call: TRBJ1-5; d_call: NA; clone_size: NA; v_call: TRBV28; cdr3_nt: TGTGCCAGCAGACTCCCACAGGCCATTACTCAGCCCCAGCATTTT; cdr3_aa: CASRLPQAITQPQHF
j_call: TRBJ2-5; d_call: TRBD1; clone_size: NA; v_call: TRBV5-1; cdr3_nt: TGCGCCAGCAGACGGACAGGGTTACAAGAGACCCAGTACTTC; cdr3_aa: CASRRTGLQETQYF
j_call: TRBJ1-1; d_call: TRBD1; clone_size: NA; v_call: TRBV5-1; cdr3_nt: TGCGCCAGCAGGGCAGACAGGGGGAACACTGAAGCTTTCTTT; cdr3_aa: CASRADRGNTEAFF
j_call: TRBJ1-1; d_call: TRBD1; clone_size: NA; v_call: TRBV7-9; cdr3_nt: TGTGCCAGCAGCACACAGGGGGACACTGAAGCTTTCTTT; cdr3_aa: CASSTQGDTEAFF
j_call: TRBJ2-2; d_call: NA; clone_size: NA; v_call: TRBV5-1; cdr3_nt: TGCGCCAGCAGCTTGGCTATGTGGGCCTTAAACACCGGGGAGCTGTTTTTT; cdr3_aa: CASSLAMWALNTGELFF
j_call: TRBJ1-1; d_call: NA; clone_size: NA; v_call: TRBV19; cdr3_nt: TGTGCCAGTAGTGCTACTGGCGGGGGTCTGAACACTGAAGCTTTCTTT; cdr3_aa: CASSATGGGLNTEAFF
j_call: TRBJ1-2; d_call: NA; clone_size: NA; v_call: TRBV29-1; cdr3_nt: TGCAGCGTTGGATCCAACTATGGCTACACCTTC; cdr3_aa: CSVGSNYGYTF
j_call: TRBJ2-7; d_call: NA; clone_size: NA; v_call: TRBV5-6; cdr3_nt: TGTGCCAGCAGCTCGGGGCCGGACAGTTATTCCTACGAGCAGTACTTC; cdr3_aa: CASSSGPDSYSYEQYF
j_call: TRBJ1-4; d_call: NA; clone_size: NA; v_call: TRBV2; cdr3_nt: TGTGCCAGCACCAGGTCTAATGAAAAACTGTTTTTT; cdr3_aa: CASTRSNEKLFF
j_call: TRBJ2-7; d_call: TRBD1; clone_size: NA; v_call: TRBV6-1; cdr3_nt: TGTGCCAGCAGAGTGGGACAGGGGGGCTCCTACGAGCAGTACTTC; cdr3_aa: CASRVGQGGSYEQYF
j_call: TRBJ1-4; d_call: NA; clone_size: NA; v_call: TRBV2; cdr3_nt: TGTGCCAGCAGGCGAGGGGCTCCTAATGAAAAACTGTTTTTT; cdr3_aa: CASRRGAPNEKLFF